This TCR beta chain was recorded in a study of T cell changes during pregnancy in multiple sclerosis. Here immunoSEQ multiplex PCR was the method, and the copy in TCRdb shows in-frame clones only, minus some. The top ten hold less than 2% of the sample, which has approximately 100,000 clones, about 90% seen once. Sequencing was performed on peripheral blood, taken before pregnancy. This receptor was identified in a female donor with multiple sclerosis, enrolled in a pregnancy study.

CDR3 in DNA: TGTGCCAGCAGTGCCCCTAGAGCTAGCGGGGGGGCACGGGGGCGAAAGACCCAGTACTTC. This sequence encodes CASSAPRASGGARGRKTQYF. The rearrangement uses TRBV28 and TRBJ2-5; 12 bases align to TRBD2. The CDR3 loop spans 20 amino acids. V lost 5 bases, J lost 6 bases, and 22 bases stayed unmatched. Germline values: CDR1 MDHEN, CDR2 SYDVKM.